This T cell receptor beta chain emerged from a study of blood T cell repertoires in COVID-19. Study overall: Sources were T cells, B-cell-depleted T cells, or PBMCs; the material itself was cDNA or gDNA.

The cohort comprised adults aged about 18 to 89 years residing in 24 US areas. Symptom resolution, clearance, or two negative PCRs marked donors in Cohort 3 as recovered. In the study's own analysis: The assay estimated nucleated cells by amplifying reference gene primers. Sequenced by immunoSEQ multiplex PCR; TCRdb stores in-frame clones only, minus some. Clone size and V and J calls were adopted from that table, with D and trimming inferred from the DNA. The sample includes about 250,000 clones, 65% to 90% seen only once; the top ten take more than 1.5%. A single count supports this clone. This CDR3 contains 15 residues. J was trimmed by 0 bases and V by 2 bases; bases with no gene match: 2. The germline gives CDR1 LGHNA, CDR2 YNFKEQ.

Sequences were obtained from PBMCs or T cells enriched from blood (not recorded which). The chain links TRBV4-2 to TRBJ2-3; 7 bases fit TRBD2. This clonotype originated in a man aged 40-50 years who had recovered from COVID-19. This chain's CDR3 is CASSQLAESTDTQYF. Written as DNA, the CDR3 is TGTGCCAGCAGCCAACTAGCGGAGAGCACAGATACGCAGTATTTT.